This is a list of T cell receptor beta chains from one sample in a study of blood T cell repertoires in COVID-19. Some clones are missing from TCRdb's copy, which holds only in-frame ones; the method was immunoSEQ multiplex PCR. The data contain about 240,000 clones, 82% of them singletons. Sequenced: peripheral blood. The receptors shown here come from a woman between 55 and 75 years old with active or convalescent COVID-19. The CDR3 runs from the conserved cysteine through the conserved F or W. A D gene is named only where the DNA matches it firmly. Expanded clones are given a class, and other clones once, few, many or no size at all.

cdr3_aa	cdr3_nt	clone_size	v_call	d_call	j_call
CASSPTREMRTDTQYF	TGTGCCAGCTCACCTACGAGGGAGATGAGGACAGATACGCAGTATTTT	.	TRBV18	.	TRBJ2-3
CATSRDRLTGIYEQYF	TGTGCCACCAGCAGAGATCGGCTCACAGGGATATACGAGCAGTACTTC	once	TRBV15	.	TRBJ2-7
CASSHRTSAGYEQYF	TGCGCCAGCAGCCACCGCACTAGCGCGGGCTACGAGCAGTACTTC	.	TRBV4-1	TRBD2	TRBJ2-7
CASSETSGRLEQYF	TGTGCCAGCAGTGAAACTAGCGGCCGTCTCGAGCAGTACTTC	.	TRBV6-1	TRBD2	TRBJ2-7
CASSEQDRYGYTF	TGTGCCAGCAGTGAACAGGACAGGTATGGCTACACCTTC	.	TRBV2	TRBD1	TRBJ1-2
CASSLGTGREQYF	TGTGCCAGCAGTCTGGGGACAGGGCGAGAGCAGTACTTC	.	TRBV6-5	TRBD1	TRBJ2-7
CASSEPAGPGELFF	TGTGCCAGCAGCGAACCAGCAGGGCCCGGGGAGCTGTTTTTT	.	TRBV9	.	TRBJ2-2
CATSSGTAYEQYF	TGTGCCACTAGTTCGGGGACAGCCTACGAGCAGTACTTC	.	TRBV2	TRBD1	TRBJ2-7
CASSKGQNTEAFF	TGTGCCAGTAGTAAGGGACAGAACACTGAAGCTTTCTTT	.	TRBV19	.	TRBJ1-1
CASSGDRLNTEAFF	TGTGCCAGCAGCGGGGACAGATTGAACACTGAAGCTTTCTTT	.	TRBV9	TRBD1	TRBJ1-1
CASSPPWTGRRCIQYF	TGCGCCAGCAGTCCCCCATGGACAGGGCGGAGGTGCATTCAGTACTTC	.	TRBV23-1	TRBD1	TRBJ2-4
CASSLPASGGPSSYNEQFF	TGTGCCAGCAGCTTACCGGCTAGCGGGGGTCCAAGCTCCTACAATGAGCAGTTCTTC	.	TRBV7-9	TRBD2	TRBJ2-1
CASSERTGGTEAFF	TGTGCCAGCAGCGAGCGGACAGGGGGCACTGAAGCTTTCTTT	.	TRBV21-1	.	TRBJ1-1
CSVDQTVYGYTF	TGCAGCGTTGATCAAACAGTCTATGGCTACACCTTC	once	TRBV29-1	.	TRBJ1-2
CASSEVMGGKTEAFF	TGTGCCAGCAGTGAAGTCATGGGGGGGAAGACTGAAGCTTTCTTT	once	TRBV2	.	TRBJ1-1
CAGQTGLNTEAFF	TGTGCCGGCCAGACAGGGTTGAACACTGAAGCTTTCTTT	.	TRBV7-9	TRBD1	TRBJ1-1
CASSQQDEYNSPLHF	TGCGCCAGCAGCCAACAGGATGAATATAATTCACCCCTCCACTTT	.	TRBV4-1	.	TRBJ1-6
CASSQLSGPGYTF	TGCGCCAGCAGTCAATTGTCAGGGCCCGGCTACACCTTC	few	TRBV23-1	.	TRBJ1-2
CASSILTDSNQPQHF	TGTGCCAGTAGTATCCTGACAGATAGCAATCAGCCCCAGCATTTT	.	TRBV19	.	TRBJ1-5
CASSKGTGDSGANVLTF	TGTGCCAGTAGCAAAGGGACAGGGGACTCTGGGGCCAACGTCCTGACTTTC	few	TRBV19	TRBD1	TRBJ2-6
CASRGDSSGDTIYF	TGTGCCAGCAGGGGGGACAGTAGCGGGGACACCATATATTTT	.	TRBV2	TRBD1	TRBJ1-3
CATSRDRGLVQPQHF	TGTGCCACCAGCAGGGACAGGGGGCTCGTTCAGCCCCAGCATTTT	.	TRBV15	TRBD1	TRBJ1-5
CASSLEIQSGELFF	TGTGCCAGCAGCTTAGAGATACAATCGGGGGAGCTGTTTTTT	.	TRBV7-2	.	TRBJ2-2
CASSRQERTEAFF	TGTGCCAGCAGTCGACAGGAGAGGACTGAAGCTTTCTTT	.	TRBV2	.	TRBJ1-1
CASRTSGTGEQFF	TGTGCCAGCCGGACTAGCGGGACGGGTGAGCAGTTCTTC	.	TRBV6-5	TRBD2	TRBJ2-1
CASRPSPVNFGYGYTF	TGTGCCAGCAGACCCTCTCCAGTCAATTTTGGCTATGGCTACACCTTC	.	TRBV27	.	TRBJ1-2
CASSYGEQGRELFF	TGTGCCAGCAGTTACGGGGAACAGGGGCGGGAGCTGTTTTTT	.	TRBV6-2/TRBV6-3	TRBD1	TRBJ2-2
CASSHMTGGNEKLFF	TGTGCCAGCAGCCATATGACAGGGGGTAATGAAAAACTGTTTTTT	.	TRBV21-1	.	TRBJ1-4
CASSLDRDRGYNEQFF	TGTGCCAGCAGCCTAGACCGGGACAGGGGATACAATGAGCAGTTCTTC	once	TRBV11-2	TRBD1	TRBJ2-1
CASSTNVGPYQPQHF	TGTGCCAGCAGCACCAACGTGGGGCCCTATCAGCCCCAGCATTTT	few	TRBV7-8	.	TRBJ1-5
CASSLAAGSGGYTF	TGCGCCAGCAGCTTGGCCGCCGGGTCGGGTGGCTACACCTTC	.	TRBV5-1	.	TRBJ1-2
CASGRVGGTGELFF	TGTGCTAGTGGTAGGGTAGGAGGCACCGGGGAGCTGTTTTTT	.	TRBV12-5	.	TRBJ2-2
CASRGSTGPYGYTF	TGTGCCAGCAGGGGTTCGACAGGACCCTATGGCTACACCTTC	once	TRBV5-6	.	TRBJ1-2
CASSKGDWVETQYF	TGTGCCAGCAGCAAAGGGGACTGGGTGGAGACCCAGTACTTC	.	TRBV6-5	.	TRBJ2-5
CASSLAESYGYTF	TGTGCCAGCAGCTTAGCGGAGTCGTATGGCTACACCTTC	.	TRBV7-9	.	TRBJ1-2
CASSPRTETDTQYF	TGTGCCAGCAGCCCCAGGACAGAGACAGATACGCAGTATTTT	.	TRBV3-1/TRBV3-2	.	TRBJ2-3
CASSVWGGTGNTIYF	TGTGCCAGCAGCGTATGGGGGGGCACTGGAAACACCATATATTTT	.	TRBV9	.	TRBJ1-3
CASRNSGGPIIYEQFF	TGTGCCAGCCGAAATAGCGGGGGGCCAATCATCTATGAGCAGTTCTTC	.	TRBV19	TRBD2	TRBJ2-1
CASSLSFSGLAGGEETQYF	TGTGCCAGCAGCCTATCCTTCTCCGGGCTAGCGGGGGGTGAAGAGACCCAGTACTTC	.	TRBV28	TRBD2	TRBJ2-5
CAWSQGLGNEKLFF	TGTGCCTGGAGTCAGGGGCTAGGGAATGAAAAACTGTTTTTT	.	TRBV30	.	TRBJ1-4
CASSQGGRQDLYGYTF	TGTGCCAGCAGCCAAGGCGGTCGCCAAGACCTCTATGGCTACACCTTC	.	TRBV3-1/TRBV3-2	.	TRBJ1-2
CASSPPGPGAQETQYF	TGTGCCAGCTCACCACCCGGGCCAGGGGCCCAAGAGACCCAGTACTTC	.	TRBV18	.	TRBJ2-5
CMSGTDGDTQYF	TGCATGTCCGGGACAGACGGAGATACGCAGTATTTT	.	TRBV29-1	TRBD1	TRBJ2-3
CASSFGLGLGQRNTEAFF	TGTGCCAGCAGCTTTGGTCTTGGGCTCGGACAAAGAAACACTGAAGCTTTCTTT	.	TRBV7-6	.	TRBJ1-1
CASSPPGLRANEQFF	TGTGCCAGCAGCCCCCCAGGGCTAAGGGCCAATGAGCAGTTCTTC	.	TRBV7-2	.	TRBJ2-1
CASSPAGPSSGNTIYF	TGTGCCAGCAGCCCGGCTGGGCCAAGCTCTGGAAACACCATATATTTT	.	TRBV5-8	.	TRBJ1-3
CASRETGSESSYEQYF	TGTGCCAGCAGGGAGACAGGGTCCGAAAGCTCCTACGAGCAGTACTTC	.	TRBV7-8	TRBD1	TRBJ2-7
CATSELGGVYNSPLHF	TGTGCCACCAGTGAGCTGGGGGGGGTCTATAATTCACCCCTCCACTTT	.	TRBV24-1	.	TRBJ1-6
CASSQALAGYYNEQFF	TGTGCCAGCAGCCAAGCCCTAGCGGGGTACTACAATGAGCAGTTCTTC	.	TRBV4-2	TRBD2	TRBJ2-1
CASSELAGGLGANVLTF	TGTGCCAGCAGTGAACTAGCGGGGGGGCTTGGGGCCAACGTCCTGACTTTC	.	TRBV6-1	TRBD2	TRBJ2-6
CASRRGNSNTEAFF	TGTGCCAGCAGACGAGGGAATTCAAACACTGAAGCTTTCTTT	once	TRBV5-8	.	TRBJ1-1
CASSRGNGGVEGRNEQFF	TGTGCCAGCAGCCGAGGAAATGGCGGGGTAGAGGGAAGGAATGAGCAGTTCTTC	many	TRBV14	.	TRBJ2-1
CASSSGRGLETQYF	TGCGCCAGCAGCTCCGGCAGGGGGCTCGAGACCCAGTACTTC	.	TRBV5-1	TRBD1	TRBJ2-5
CASSLYEEETQYF	TGTGCCAGCAGCTTATACGAGGAGGAGACCCAGTACTTC	.	TRBV7-3	.	TRBJ2-5
CASSQDRGAGYTF	TGCGCCAGCAGCCAAGATCGGGGAGCTGGCTACACCTTC	.	TRBV4-1	.	TRBJ1-2
CASSLGRGTEGEKLFF	TGTGCCAGCAGCCTGGGTCGGGGGACAGAGGGCGAAAAACTGTTTTTT	.	TRBV3-1/TRBV3-2	TRBD1	TRBJ1-4
CASSSATTGFRDTQYF	TGCGCCAGCAGCTCGGCCACAACAGGGTTTAGGGATACGCAGTATTTT	.	TRBV5-1	.	TRBJ2-3
CASSERQGYNSPLHF	TGTGCCAGCAGTGAACGGCAGGGTTATAATTCACCCCTCCACTTT	few	TRBV2	.	TRBJ1-6
CASSLVPDTGELFF	TGTGCCAGCAGCTTGGTTCCGGACACCGGGGAGCTGTTTTTT	.	TRBV5-4	.	TRBJ2-2
CASSSELAGGNEQFF	TGTGCCAGCAGTTCCGAACTAGCGGGGGGCAATGAGCAGTTCTTC	once	TRBV6-6	TRBD2	TRBJ2-1